These 17 T cell receptor beta chains share one sample of origin, sequenced in a study of blood T cell repertoires in COVID-19. The repertoire was sequenced with immunoSEQ multiplex PCR; TCRdb's copy has only in-frame clones and lacks some. Of about 100,000 clones detected, 87% appear once; the ten largest clones hold around 6.9%. Sequenced material: peripheral blood. Receptors originate from a man aged 30 to 39 in a cohort sampled during active COVID-19.

The rearrangement links TRBV20-1 to TRBJ1-2; D is unresolved. Per the germline V gene, CDR1 is DFQATT and CDR2 is SNEGSKA (reference sequence). CDR3 length: 13 residues. V was clipped by 3 bases and J by 4 bases, with 12 bases between them. This CDR3 is CSASQAGGYGYTF. Written as DNA, the CDR3 is TGCAGTGCTAGTCAAGCAGGAGGCTATGGCTACACCTTC.

The chain is built from TRBV7-8 and TRBJ1-2, with 8 bases fitting TRBD1. V lost 4 bases to trimming and J lost 5 bases; unmatched junction nucleotides: 6. The CDR3 totals 14 residues. CDR1 is SGHVS, CDR2 FQNEAQ, per germline. CDR3 protein: CASSSGQGRYGYTF. The CDR3 nucleotides are TGTGCCAGCAGCTCCGGACAGGGTCGATATGGCTACACCTTC.

The chain employs TRBV2 and TRBJ1-5, with D possibly TRBD1 on 6 matching bases. The CDR3 has 15 amino acids. Germline lookup yields CDR1 SNHLY and CDR2 FYNNEI. V shed 5 bases and J shed 4 bases, with 15 bases lying between them. In nucleotides, the CDR3 is TGTGCCAGCAGTACCTCCGGGACAAATAATCAGCCCCAGCATTTT. It specifies CASSTSGTNNQPQHF.

This sequence joins TRBV5-1 and TRBJ1-3; 9 bases align to TRBD1. Trimming at V came to 1 base and at J to 0 bases, leaving 8 bases not matched to a gene. The length of the CDR3 is 18 residues. Germline V gene sequence: CDR1 SGHRS, CDR2 YFSETQ. CDR3 residues: CASSLTGGDPTSGNTIYF. In nucleotides, the CDR3 is TGCGCCAGCAGCTTGACAGGGGGCGATCCCACCTCTGGAAACACCATATATTTT.

This clone was picked up one time. The gene calls are TRBV11-2 and TRBJ1-5; D is possibly TRBD1 (5 bases). With 5 bases removed from V and 3 bases from J, the gap between germline ends came to 11 bases. This CDR3 has 14 amino acids. Germline CDR1 SGHAT, CDR2 FQNNGV. The CDR3 sequence is CASSSGAFNQPQHF. The CDR3 nucleotides are TGTGCCAGCAGCAGTGGGGCATTCAATCAGCCCCAGCATTTT.

In this sample, this clone turned up a few times. The chain links TRBV2 to TRBJ2-7; 9 positions match TRBD1. The V and J ends lost 6 bases and 5 bases, in that order; junction bases with no gene match: 8. The CDR3 covers 14 residues. Germline values: CDR1 SNHLY, CDR2 FYNNEI. In nucleotides, the CDR3 is TGTGCCAGCAGATCGGGACAGGGTCGGGACGAGCAGTACTTC. It is translated as CASRSGQGRDEQYF.

This chain joins TRBV11-2 and TRBJ2-1; 8 nucleotides agree with TRBD2. The CDR3 length is 18 residues. Germline-derived CDR1 and CDR2 are SGHAT and FQNNGV. J gave up 4 bases and V 1 base, and 12 bases lay outside the gene matches. In nucleotides, the CDR3 is TGTGCCAGCAGCTTAGGGGCGGGGGGCTCATCGGCGTACAATGAGCAGTTCTTC. This gives the protein CASSLGAGGSSAYNEQFF.

J is TRBJ2-4 and V is TRBV4-2, with D tentatively TRBD2 (5 bases). The V gene lost 1 base and the J gene lost 5 bases, with 12 bases spanning the gap. CDR1 LGHNA and CDR2 YNFKEQ come from the germline V gene. The CDR3 runs to 15 residues. CDR3: CASSQGPGLQNIQYF. The CDR3 region has the DNA TGTGCCAGCAGCCAAGGTCCCGGACTCCAAAACATTCAGTACTTC.

The chain has TRBV2 and TRBJ2-7; TRBD2 aligns across 14 bases. Germline lookup yields CDR1 SNHLY and CDR2 FYNNEI. The CDR3 totals 15 residues. Germline trimming cut 6 bases from V and 7 bases from J; bases unmatched to any gene: 8. The chain's CDR3 is CASSYGTSGGEEQYF. The CDR3 DNA reads as TGTGCCAGCAGCTACGGGACTAGCGGGGGCGAGGAGCAGTACTTC. Looking up the rest from reference TRBV2 and TRBJ2-7 gives the full variable domain: EPEVTQTPSHQVTQMGQEVILRCVPISNHLYFYWYRQILGQKVEFLVSFYNNEISEKSEIFDDQFSVERPDGSNFTLKIRSTKLEDSAMYFCASSYGTSGGEEQYFGPGTRLTVT.

V is TRBV5-6 and J is TRBJ1-5, with a possible D match to TRBD1 (6 bases). The CDR3 has 16 amino acids. The V end lost 1 base, the J end lost 2 bases, and 13 bases lay between the germline ends. Germline-derived CDR1 and CDR2 are SGHDT and YYEEEE. The CDR3 region has the DNA TGTGCCAGCAGCTTGTTGGGGGCGTCTGGCAATCAGCCCCAGCATTTT. Translating gives CASSLLGASGNQPQHF.

This clone was recorded only once. V usage is TRBV7-2 and J usage is TRBJ2-7; TRBD2 matches 15 bases. CDR1 is SGHTA, CDR2 FQGNSA, per germline. J was trimmed by 6 bases and V by 4 bases; bases with no gene match: 1. This CDR3 comprises 14 residues. The CDR3 sequence is CASSWTSGGGEQYF. As DNA, the CDR3 is TGTGCCAGCAGCTGGACTAGCGGGGGGGGCGAGCAGTACTTC.

V and J are TRBV5-1 and TRBJ1-1; 10 bases fit TRBD1. This CDR3 is built from 17 residues. V dropped 4 bases and J dropped 3; count of bases not matched to a gene: 12. From germline, CDR1 is SGHRS and CDR2 YFSETQ. The CDR3 region has the DNA TGCGCCAGCAGCCTGCCGTCAATTGGGACAGGGGACACTGAAGCTTTCTTT. It specifies CASSLPSIGTGDTEAFF.

CDR3 sequence reads: CASSTSGTGTLEQYF. DNA of the CDR3: TGTGCCAGCAGTACTTCCGGGACAGGAACTCTCGAGCAGTACTTC. The genes are TRBV9 and TRBJ2-7; 8 bases are shared with TRBD1. J gave up 6 bases and V 5 bases, and 13 bases lay outside the gene matches. This CDR3 spans 15 amino acids. Germline values: CDR1 SGDLS, CDR2 YYNGEE.

This rearrangement joins TRBV3-1 (or the pseudogene TRBV3-2) to TRBJ1-1; D ambiguous. The CDR3 contains 15 residues. The germline gives CDR1 LGHDT, CDR2 YNNKEL (reference sequence). Trimming took 2 bases from V and 0 from J, leaving 10 bases between them. This CDR3 is CASSQSGVMNTEAFF. Written as DNA, the CDR3 is TGTGCCAGCAGCCAAAGCGGCGTTATGAACACTGAAGCTTTCTTT.

This chain connects TRBV5-6 to TRBJ2-7; 7 nucleotides line up with TRBD1. V was pared by 3 bases and J by 1 base, with 19 bases of the junction left unmatched. This CDR3 region has 19 residues. Germline V gene sequence: CDR1 SGHDT, CDR2 YYEEEE. The CDR3 is CASSSTNLFSGTVSYEQYF. As DNA, the CDR3 is TGTGCCAGCAGCTCGACAAACCTCTTTTCCGGGACAGTTTCCTACGAGCAGTACTTC.

The gene calls are TRBV7-9 and TRBJ1-2; possible D gene TRBD1, 6 bases. Trimming shortened V by 5 bases and J by 4 bases, and 14 bases separated the two germline ends. From germline, CDR1 is SEHNR and CDR2 FQNEAQ (reference sequence). The CDR3 is made up of 14 amino acids. The DNA for the CDR3 is TGTGCCAGCAGCACATGGACAGCCACCTATGGCTACACCTTC. Translated: CASSTWTATYGYTF.

The chain combines TRBV2 with TRBJ2-3; D might be TRBD1 (6 bases). Looked up from germline, CDR1 is SNHLY and CDR2 is FYNNEI. The CDR3 totals 16 residues. The V end was cut by 8 bases, the J end by 0 bases, with 18 bases between. CDR3 bases: TGTGCCAGCGGACTGTCGGGGACAACGAGCACAGATACGCAGTATTTT. This codes for CASGLSGTTSTDTQYF.